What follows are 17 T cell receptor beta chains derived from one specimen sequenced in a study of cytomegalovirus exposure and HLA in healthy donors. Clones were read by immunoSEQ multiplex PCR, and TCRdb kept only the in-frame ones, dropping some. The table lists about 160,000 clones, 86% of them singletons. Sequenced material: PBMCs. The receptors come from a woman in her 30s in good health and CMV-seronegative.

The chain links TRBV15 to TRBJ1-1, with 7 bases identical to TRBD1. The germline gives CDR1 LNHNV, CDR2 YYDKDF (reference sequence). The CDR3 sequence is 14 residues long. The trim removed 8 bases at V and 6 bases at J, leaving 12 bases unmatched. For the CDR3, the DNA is TGTGCCACCCAACGCGAAGGGGGCCTCGCTGAAGCTTTCTTT. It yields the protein CATQREGGLAEAFF.

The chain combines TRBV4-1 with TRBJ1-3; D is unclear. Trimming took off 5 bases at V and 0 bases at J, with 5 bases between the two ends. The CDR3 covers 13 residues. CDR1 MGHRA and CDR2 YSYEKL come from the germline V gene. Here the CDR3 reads CASSISSGNTIYF. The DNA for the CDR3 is TGCGCCAGCAGCATCAGCTCTGGAAACACCATATATTTT.

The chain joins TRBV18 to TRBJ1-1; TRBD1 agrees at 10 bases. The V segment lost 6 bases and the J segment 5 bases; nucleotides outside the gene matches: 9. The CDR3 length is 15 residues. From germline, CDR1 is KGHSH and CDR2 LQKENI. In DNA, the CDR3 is TGTGCCAGCTCCCCCCCGTCGGGACAGGGGACTGAAGCTTTCTTT. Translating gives CASSPPSGQGTEAFF.

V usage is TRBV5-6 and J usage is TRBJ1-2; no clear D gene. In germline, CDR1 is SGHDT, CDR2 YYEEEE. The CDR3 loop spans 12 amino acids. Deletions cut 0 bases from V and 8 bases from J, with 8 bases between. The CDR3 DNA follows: TGTGCCAGCAGCTTGGAAGAAAACGGCTACACCTTC. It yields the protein CASSLEENGYTF.

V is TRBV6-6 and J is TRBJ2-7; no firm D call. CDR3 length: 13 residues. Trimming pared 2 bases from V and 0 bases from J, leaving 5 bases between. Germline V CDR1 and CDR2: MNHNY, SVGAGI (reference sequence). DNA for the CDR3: TGTGCCAGCAGTTACGACATCTCCTACGAGCAGTACTTC. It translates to CASSYDISYEQYF.

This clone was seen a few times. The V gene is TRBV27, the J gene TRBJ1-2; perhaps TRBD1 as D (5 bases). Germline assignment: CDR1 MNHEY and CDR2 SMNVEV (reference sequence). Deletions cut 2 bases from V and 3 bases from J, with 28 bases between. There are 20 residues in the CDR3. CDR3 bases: TGTGCCAGCAGTTTAACCCGAACCGGGGCCGGAGGCCTGGCCTACTATGGCTACACCTTC. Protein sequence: CASSLTRTGAGGLAYYGYTF.

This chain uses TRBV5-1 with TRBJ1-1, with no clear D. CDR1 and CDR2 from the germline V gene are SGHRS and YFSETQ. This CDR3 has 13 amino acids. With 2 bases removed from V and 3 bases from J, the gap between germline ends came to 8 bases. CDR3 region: CASSFSVDTEAFF. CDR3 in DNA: TGCGCCAGCAGCTTTTCCGTAGACACTGAAGCTTTCTTT.

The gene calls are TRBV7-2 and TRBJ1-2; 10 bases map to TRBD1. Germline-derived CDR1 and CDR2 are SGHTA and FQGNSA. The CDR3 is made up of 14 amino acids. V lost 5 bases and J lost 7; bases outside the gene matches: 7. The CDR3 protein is CASSMTGGAVGYTF. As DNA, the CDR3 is TGTGCCAGCAGCATGACAGGGGGCGCGGTTGGCTACACCTTC.

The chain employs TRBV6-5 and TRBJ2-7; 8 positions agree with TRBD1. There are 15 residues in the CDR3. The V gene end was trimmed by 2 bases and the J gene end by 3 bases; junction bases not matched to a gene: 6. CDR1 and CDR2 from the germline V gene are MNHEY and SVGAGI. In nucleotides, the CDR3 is TGTGCCAGCAGTTACAAGGGACAGGTTATCTACGAGCAGTACTTC. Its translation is CASSYKGQVIYEQYF.

In DNA, the CDR3 is TGTGCCAGCAGTTTACTCGGGGACGGCGGGGACAATGAGCAGTTCTTC. Translated: CASSLLGDGGDNEQFF. V is TRBV28 and J is TRBJ2-1, with D possibly being TRBD2 (6 bases). Trimming took off 2 bases at V and 5 bases at J, with 16 bases between the two ends. The CDR3 runs 16 residues. Germline CDR1 reads MDHEN; CDR2 reads SYDVKM.

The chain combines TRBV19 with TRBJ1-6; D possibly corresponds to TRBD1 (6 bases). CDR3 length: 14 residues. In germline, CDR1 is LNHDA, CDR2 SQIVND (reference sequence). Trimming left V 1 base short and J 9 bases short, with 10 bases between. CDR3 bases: TGTGCCAGTAGTATAGCACAGGGACTTTCACCCCTCCACTTT. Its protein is CASSIAQGLSPLHF.

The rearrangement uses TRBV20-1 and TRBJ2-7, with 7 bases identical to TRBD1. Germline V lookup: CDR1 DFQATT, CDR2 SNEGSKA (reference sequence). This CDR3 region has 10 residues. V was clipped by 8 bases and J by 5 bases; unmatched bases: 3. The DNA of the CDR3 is TGCAGTACAGGGGTCCACGAGCAGTACTTC. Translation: CSTGVHEQYF.

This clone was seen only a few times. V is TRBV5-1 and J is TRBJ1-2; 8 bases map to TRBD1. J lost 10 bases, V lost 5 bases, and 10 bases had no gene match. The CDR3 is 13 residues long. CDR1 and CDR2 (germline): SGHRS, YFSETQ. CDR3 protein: CASSFGTGNPYTF. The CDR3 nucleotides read TGCGCCAGCAGTTTTGGGACAGGAAATCCCTACACCTTC.

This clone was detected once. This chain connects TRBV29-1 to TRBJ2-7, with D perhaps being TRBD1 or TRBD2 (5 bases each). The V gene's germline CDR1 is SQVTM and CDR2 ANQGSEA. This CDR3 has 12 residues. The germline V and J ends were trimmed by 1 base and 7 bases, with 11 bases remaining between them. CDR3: CSVEGGVKEQYF. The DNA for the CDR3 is TGCAGCGTTGAAGGAGGGGTTAAGGAGCAGTACTTC.

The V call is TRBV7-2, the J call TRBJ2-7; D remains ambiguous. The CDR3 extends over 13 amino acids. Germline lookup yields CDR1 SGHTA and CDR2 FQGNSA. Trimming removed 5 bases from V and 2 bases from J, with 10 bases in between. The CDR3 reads CASSPPDTYEQYF. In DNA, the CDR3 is TGTGCCAGCAGCCCTCCAGACACCTACGAGCAGTACTTC. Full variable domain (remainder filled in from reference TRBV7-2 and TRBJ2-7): GAGVSQSPSNKVTEKGKDVELRCDPISGHTALYWYRQSLGQGLEFLIYFQGNSAPDKSGLPSDRFSAERTGGSVSTLTIQRTQQEDSAVYLCASSPPDTYEQYFGPGTRLTVT.

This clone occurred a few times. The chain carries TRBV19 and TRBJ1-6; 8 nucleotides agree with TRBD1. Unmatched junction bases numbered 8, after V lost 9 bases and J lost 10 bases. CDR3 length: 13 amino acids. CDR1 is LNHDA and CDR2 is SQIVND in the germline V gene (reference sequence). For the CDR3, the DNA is TGTGCCAGCGGACAGGGAAAAGCCTCACCCCTCCACTTT. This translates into CASGQGKASPLHF.

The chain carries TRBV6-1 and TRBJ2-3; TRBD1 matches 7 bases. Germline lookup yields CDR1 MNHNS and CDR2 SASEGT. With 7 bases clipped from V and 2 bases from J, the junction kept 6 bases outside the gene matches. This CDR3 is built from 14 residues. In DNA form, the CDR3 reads TGTGCCAGCATGGGGGACAGAGACACAGATACGCAGTATTTT. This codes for CASMGDRDTDTQYF.